This T cell receptor (beta chain) was obtained from a study of blood T cell repertoires in COVID-19 (dated by TCRdb to the early 2020s). Turning to the overall study: The collaborator samples originated in the United States, Italy and Spain and spanned the acute and convalescent phases of COVID-19. The material from the prospective study consisted of cDNA or gDNA derived from T cells, B-cell-depleted T cells, or PBMCs. The dataset comprised deeply sampled blood TCRbeta repertoires from subjects exposed to, actively infected with, or recovered from COVID-19. The repertoires were released in a freely available public database meant as a resource for research on the immune response to SARS-CoV-2. The samples were drawn from the first 160 participants of the ongoing ImmuneRACE study and from about 1,200 subjects provided by 6 global collaborators. The sample metadata nearly always contained a de-identified subject ID, COVID-19 status, age in years and sex. Where HLA class I and class II types were available, the types were taken from metadata supplied by the sample provider, not from assay-based typing.

TCRbeta CDR3 regions were amplified from genomic DNA by means of the immunoSEQ Assay, a bias-controlled multiplex PCR. In the original analysis: The number of nucleated cells in each sample was estimated from the amplification of reference gene primers within the assay. To quantify the absolute abundance of each unique TCRbeta CDR3 rearrangement, sequence reads were collapsed and filtered. Productive Simpson clonality was computed per sample as the square root of Simpson's diversity index over productive rearrangements. The source is immuneACCESS, and TCRdb retained only in-frame sequences with V and J called. Part of the clones is not carried over; for the studies checked, unresolved V genes explain less than half of this, and the remainder is unexplained. Clonal size and the V and J genes are those of that table, whereas D and trimming came from the DNA. The sample data list some 350,000 clones, and about nine tenths of these were observed just once. The top ten clonotypes cover 6% to 8.5% of the sample.

The investigation overall reported the following: How much clinical and demographic metadata was included differed by source and by participant, and the metadata was provided uncurated.

Concerning this clone: The target of this receptor is not known. No base quality values were provided; no much bigger clone lies one nucleotide off.

In Seattle, one collaborating source enrolled patients while the infection was active and tracked those patients longitudinally over the course of disease. Each collaborating institution followed its own protocols to collect whole blood in K2EDTA tubes. Collaborator samples were shipped for TCRbeta analysis as frozen whole blood, isolated PBMCs, or DNA extracted from either sample type. The sample taken for sequencing was peripheral blood. The sequence derives from a woman between 65 and 79 years old with COVID-19, enrolled during active disease.

The CDR3: CASSLFPRSGGYTF. The DNA sequence is TGTGCCAGCAGCTTATTCCCCAGGTCAGGGGGCTACACCTTC. In this chain, TRBV7-2 is recombined with TRBJ1-2; perhaps TRBD1 is the D gene, with 5 bases matching. The germline V gene gives CDR1 as SGHTA and CDR2 as FQGNSA. Between the V and J ends, shortened by 2 bases and 8 bases respectively, the junction contains 15 bases. Including cysteine and phenylalanine, the CDR3 has 14 amino acids. CDR3 DNA only is kept here, 42 bases in frame from base 1.